The 16 T cell receptor beta chains below were found in one sample sequenced in a study of Ad26.COV2.S vaccination and SARS-CoV-2 variants. Treatment noted: some 20 received Ad26.COV2.S at low or high dose, single or two shots; a few received placebo; per-sample allocation not given. Samples came from day 63 after the first vaccine or placebo injection. The method was immunoSEQ multiplex PCR; TCRdb's version includes in-frame clones alone and lacks a portion of them. The sample shows about 460,000 clones, roughly 87% of them seen only once. Specimen: peripheral blood, collected in a trial of Ad26.COV2.S vaccine versus placebo. The source of these receptors is a person aged 18 to 59 who received the Ad26.COV2.S COVID-19 vaccine or a placebo.

The gene calls are TRBV18 and TRBJ1-2; D not resolved. This CDR3 spans 15 amino acids. The ends were cut back, 2 bases at V and 4 bases at J, with 14 bases in the middle. Per the germline V gene, CDR1 is KGHSH and CDR2 is LQKENI. CDR3 sequence reads: CASSPAQEIRYGYTF. Written as DNA, the CDR3 is TGTGCCAGCTCACCAGCCCAAGAGATTCGCTATGGCTACACCTTC.

This chain joins TRBV28 and TRBJ1-1; the D is unclear. The CDR3 runs 14 residues. V was pared by 1 base and J by 2 bases, with 8 bases between. Germline-derived CDR1 and CDR2 are MDHEN and SYDVKM. The CDR3: CASSLSPPNTEAFF. In DNA, the CDR3 is TGTGCCAGCAGTTTATCCCCGCCCAACACTGAAGCTTTCTTT.

The CDR3 loop is CASSYDGSYEQYF. The CDR3 DNA sequence: TGTGCCAGCAGTTACGACGGCTCCTACGAGCAGTACTTC. The rearrangement links TRBV6-5 to TRBJ2-7; no clear D. The CDR3 has 13 residues. The germline gives CDR1 MNHEY, CDR2 SVGAGI. V was cut by 2 bases and J by 0 bases, with 5 bases left in between.

This sequence joins TRBV28 and TRBJ1-3; no clear D gene. Germline V gene lookup returns CDR1 MDHEN and CDR2 SYDVKM. This CDR3 has 14 amino acids. V lost 3 bases to trimming and J lost 6 bases, with 12 bases between them. The CDR3 DNA follows: TGTGCCAGCAGTTTTCGGGGAAGCTCAAACACCATATATTTT. It is translated as CASSFRGSSNTIYF.

On this clone: The sample has other DNA sequences that encode this CDR3 too. The chain links TRBV5-1 to TRBJ2-7; D not certain. V was clipped by 4 bases and J by 3 bases, with 5 bases between them. The CDR3 has 11 residues. The germline CDR1 and CDR2 sequences are SGHRS and YFSETQ. CDR3 bases: TGCGCCAGCAGCCTGGACTACGAGCAGTACTTC. It yields the protein CASSLDYEQYF.

V gene TRBV27 combines with J gene TRBJ2-5; D is undetermined. Germline CDR1 and CDR2: MNHEY and SMNVEV (reference sequence). This CDR3 contains 14 residues. Trimming pared 3 bases from V and 1 base from J, leaving 9 bases between. In DNA form, the CDR3 reads TGTGCCAGCAGTTTTCGCTACCCCCAAGAGACCCAGTACTTC. This gives the protein CASSFRYPQETQYF.

The table lists this clone with a count of one. This same CDR3 is encoded by further DNA sequences in the sample. The CDR3 DNA reads as TGTGCCAGCAGCTTTGACCGTGCCTACGAGCAGTACTTC. Translating it yields CASSFDRAYEQYF. The chain has TRBV7-2 and TRBJ2-7; D uncertain. CDR3 length: 13 amino acids. Germline CDR1 is SGHTA and CDR2 is FQGNSA. The V gene lost 3 bases and the J gene lost 2 bases, with 8 bases spanning the gap. The entire variable domain, with the rest obtained from reference TRBV7-2 and TRBJ2-7, is as follows: GAGVSQSPSNKVTEKGKDVELRCDPISGHTALYWYRQSLGQGLEFLIYFQGNSAPDKSGLPSDRFSAERTGGSVSTLTIQRTQQEDSAVYLCASSFDRAYEQYFGPGTRLTVT.

V usage is TRBV7-8 and J usage is TRBJ2-5; 7 nucleotides align to TRBD1. Germline trimming cut 4 bases from V and 9 bases from J; bases unmatched to any gene: 8. The V gene's germline CDR1 is SGHVS and CDR2 FQNEAQ. This CDR3 has 13 amino acids. The CDR3 nucleotides are TGTGCCAGCAGCTCATCCAGGGGGACGGCCCAGTACTTC. It translates to CASSSSRGTAQYF.

CDR3 nucleotides: TGTGCCAGCAGTTTATTCTCGGGTCAAGAGACCCAGTACTTC. Its protein product is CASSLFSGQETQYF. This chain uses TRBV27 with TRBJ2-5; D gene unclear. There are 14 residues in the CDR3. CDR1 MNHEY and CDR2 SMNVEV come from the germline V gene (reference sequence). Trimming shortened V by 1 base and J by 2 bases, and 8 bases separated the two germline ends.

J is TRBJ1-2 and V is TRBV4-2; D uncertain. With 1 base removed from V and 5 bases from J, the gap between germline ends came to 8 bases. The CDR3 has 13 amino acids. Germline V CDR1 and CDR2: LGHNA, YNFKEQ. CDR3 nucleotides: TGTGCCAGCAGCCAAGGACAAGAATATGGCTACACCTTC. Encoded protein: CASSQGQEYGYTF.

The chain uses TRBV27 and TRBJ2-7, with D possibly matching TRBD1 (6 bases). The germline V and J ends were trimmed by 4 bases and 4 bases, with 14 bases remaining between them. Germline lookup yields CDR1 MNHEY and CDR2 SMNVEV (reference sequence). This CDR3 comprises 14 residues. The CDR3 loop is CASSSQDSRYEQYF. CDR3 nucleotides: TGTGCCAGCAGTTCACAGGACAGTCGGTACGAGCAGTACTTC.

This clone was seen once. The chain is built from TRBV19 and TRBJ2-2, with D perhaps TRBD2 (6 bases). CDR3 size: 16 residues. Germline V gene data show CDR1 as LNHDA and CDR2 as SQIVND (reference sequence). Trimming removed 10 bases from V and 4 bases from J, with 22 bases in between. CDR3 sequence (DNA): TGTGCCACCAAAGGAGGGTTGGGCAGCGGCACCGGGGAGCTGTTTTTT. Translating gives CATKGGLGSGTGELFF.

The chain recombines TRBV7-2 with TRBJ1-6, with 9 bases aligning to TRBD1. J lost 3 bases, V lost 2 bases, and 5 bases had no gene match. Germline CDR1 SGHTA, CDR2 FQGNSA. The CDR3 covers 17 residues. The CDR3 DNA is TGTGCCAGCAGCTTAAGGGACAGGGTCAACTATAATTCACCCCTCCACTTT. Translation: CASSLRDRVNYNSPLHF.

This sequence joins TRBV14 and TRBJ2-1, with 7 bases matching TRBD1. Trimming cost V 3 bases and J 5 bases; bases outside gene matches: 13. The CDR3 totals 17 residues. CDR1 is SGHDN, CDR2 FVKESK, per germline. The CDR3 DNA is TGTGCCAGCAGCCAGTTCCCCCTCCGGGACAGCAACAATGAGCAGTTCTTC. Translated, it gives CASSQFPLRDSNNEQFF.

The V gene is TRBV28, the J gene TRBJ1-4; 8 bases fit TRBD1. The CDR3 contains 16 residues. The J segment lost 4 bases and the V segment lost 8 bases, leaving 12 bases of the junction unmatched. CDR1 and CDR2 (germline): MDHEN, SYDVKM. The CDR3 DNA reads as TGTGCCAGCTCGACCGGACAGGGCAACAATAATGAAAAACTGTTTTTT. Protein product: CASSTGQGNNNEKLFF.

This clone appeared a few times. The rearrangement links TRBV5-1 to TRBJ1-6, with TRBD1 matching 7 bases. The CDR3 totals 16 residues. V gave up 5 bases and J gave up 12 bases; unmatched junction bases: 17. Germline CDR1 is SGHRS and CDR2 is YFSETQ. CDR3: CASRPASGTAGLPLHF. The CDR3 DNA follows: TGCGCCAGCAGACCTGCCTCCGGGACAGCGGGATTACCCCTCCACTTT.